This TCR beta chain was profiled in a study of blood T cell repertoires in COVID-19. This clone was counted once. Sequencing was performed with immunoSEQ multiplex PCR; in TCRdb, only in-frame clones are kept and a portion is missing. Here the sample spans some 98,000 clones, approximately 84% being singletons. The clonotype comes from an older man with acute or convalescent COVID-19. Sequenced sample: peripheral blood.

In DNA, the CDR3 is TGTGCCAACGGGACAGGCACCTACGAGCAGTACTTC. Translation: CANGTGTYEQYF. The chain carries TRBV10-3 and TRBJ2-7; 8 bases are a match to TRBD1. This CDR3 comprises 12 residues. V lost 10 bases, J lost 2 bases, and 4 bases stayed unmatched. Per germline, CDR1 ENHRY and CDR2 SYGVKD.